This TCR beta chain originates from a study of T cells in Graves' hyperthyroidism and ophthalmopathy (dated by TCRdb to between 2018 and 2020). As for the study more broadly: Peripheral blood was sampled at the time of initial diagnosis, prior to any treatment. TCR V-J signatures able to tell the groups apart were searched for in a discovery cohort of some 100 patients, of whom 40 to 45 had Graves' ophthalmopathy and roughly 58 had stable Graves' hyperthyroidism. Whether ophthalmopathy could be predicted prospectively was tested in an independent validation cohort made up of about 20 hyperthyroidism patients plus 17 patients who later progressed to ophthalmopathy. The approximately 100 discovery patients were randomly divided into training and test sets at a 7:3 ratio. In addition, the study compared T-cell repertoires in thyroid tissue and in blood from six Graves' hyperthyroidism patients. After sampling, hyperthyroidism patients received methimazole starting at 30 mg daily, and ophthalmopathy patients received high-dose intravenous methylprednisolone. TCR Vbeta CDR3 sequencing of 130 to 150 peripheral blood samples (more than 40 ophthalmopathy, about 74 hyperthyroidism and about 17 progressor patients) is reported in the paper. Overall study outcomes, separate from this receptor: In validation, the model predicted progression to ophthalmopathy with around 71% sensitivity and over 72% specificity, a median of about 6 months before onset. Most expanded thyroid clonotypes (frequency above 0.001) were also detected in blood, suggesting blood repertoires may reflect thyroid immune responses. No statistical method was used to fix the sample size in advance, and group allocation was not hidden from the investigators. In cross-validation, a model built on a 13 V-J signature told ophthalmopathy apart from stable hyperthyroidism with under 90% sensitivity and about 81% specificity, and in testing the same model reached 80%/75%.

This clonotype showed up just a few times. The antigen it recognizes is unknown. Per-base qualities were not stored, and no clone one base away is much larger. V is trimmed back by 2 bases and J by 7 bases, and the junction contains 10 bases that no gene match accounts for. From the cysteine up to the phenylalanine, the CDR3 has a length of 15 residues. Only the CDR3 region is kept as DNA, spanning 45 bases read in frame from base 1. CDR1 and CDR2 are drawn from the germline V gene: SGDLS, YYNGEE. Stable Graves' hyperthyroidism was defined as the absence of progression to ophthalmopathy over 18 months of follow-up. Hyperthyroidism patients were newly diagnosed, had a disease duration of under 2 months, and were aged 18 to 65 years. Exclusion was applied to patients with uncontrolled infections, other autoimmune diseases, pregnancy or lactation. Diagnoses were based on clinical symptoms, serum thyroxine and TRAb, thyroid ultrasound and orbital computed tomography. PBMCs were separated from 8 to 10 ml of fresh peripheral blood using Ficoll-Paque density gradient centrifugation. Total RNA was extracted using Trizol reagent, and RNA quality was assessed on an Agilent 2100 Bioanalyzer.

TCR beta CDR3 regions were amplified from RNA transcripts. A first-round RT-PCR of the TCR CDR3 used the HTBI primer set with the Qiagen OneStep RT-PCR kit. Libraries were constructed in a second round of multiplex PCR, after which size selection and purification were performed. Paired-end sequencing of the libraries was performed with 100 bp reads on an Illumina HiSeq2000. The authors' analysis ran thus. SOAPnuke was used to process the raw data, with reads discarded if the reads contained adapters or uncalled bases, had a mean Phred below 15, or lacked an exact constant-primer or identifier match. COPE v1.2.5 was used to merge high-quality paired reads, and clonotypes were defined as unique nucleotide sequences. MiTCR v1.1 was used to align the clonotypes against IMGT TRBV, TRBD and TRBJ reference segments. Only V-J combinations with frequency above 0.0001, covering 99% to 99.2% of repertoires, were analysed. The TCS score was defined as the ratio of F50 (clonal expansion) to E x V (chaos), calculated using BLOSUM62-based TCRdist between CDR3 peptides within each V-J. Welch's t-statistics and random forest reduced fewer than 550 V-J features to roughly 13, which were used in a naive Bayes classifier (R e1071). TCRdb reran the public reads through fastp at Q25 and MiXCR, keeping productive beta chains. Each record represents a unique CDR3 protein, reported with the most common genes and DNA among its rows. The V and J calls were determined by TCRdb, not by the authors. The sample table records around 690,000 distinct CDR3 sequences; around 16% of these occur just once. The ten largest clonotypes hold roughly 16% of the sample.

The sequencing input was blood. The chain was built from TRBV9 and TRBJ2-3, and 7 junction bases match TRBD2. This sequence was found in a man between 50 and 59 years old with Graves' hyperthyroidism. For the CDR3, the sequence is CASSVRAGETNTQYF. The DNA reads TGTGCCAGCAGCGTCCGCGCGGGAGAAACGAATACGCAGTATTTT.